This TCR beta chain was found in a study of T cells in Graves' hyperthyroidism and ophthalmopathy. RNA transcripts were the template for amplifying TCR beta CDR3 regions. A set of HTBI primers served as the primers for a first-round RT-PCR of the TCR CDR3. TCRdb re-derived calls from the multiplex PCR reads in MiXCR, one entry per CDR3 protein. The sample holds some 350,000 distinct CDR3 sequences, roughly 25% seen once. The CDR3 contains 13 residues. The ends were cut back, 0 bases at V and 6 bases at J, with 6 bases in the middle. Germline V lookup: CDR1 LNHNV, CDR2 YYDKDF (reference sequence). Exclusion of a patient resulted from uncontrolled infection, other autoimmune disease, pregnancy or lactation. This clonotype was seen a handful of times.

V is TRBV15 and J is TRBJ1-5; D is unresolved. The TCR originated in a man aged 45-60 years with Graves' hyperthyroidism. The sequenced sample consisted of blood. In nucleotides, the CDR3 is TGTGCCACCAGCAGAGATGCAAGTCAGCCCCAGCATTTT. This encodes CATSRDASQPQHF.